A selection of T cell receptor beta chains follows, all from one sample in a study of shared clonotypes between healthy human individuals. The data were produced by immunoSEQ multiplex PCR, yet TCRdb's version contains in-frame clones alone and is incomplete. The sample carries about 820,000 clones, 90% to 95% recorded once. The specimen was naive CD8+ T cells sorted from blood. The origin of the receptors is a man younger than 40 in good health. Each CDR3 is given with its conserved first and last residue. Expanded clones are given a class, and other clones once, few, many or no size at all.

clone_size,v_call,j_call,cdr3_aa
-,TRBV28,TRBJ1-2,CASRTGGVGYTF
-,TRBV29-1,TRBJ1-1,CSVISSNTEAFF
once,TRBV7-9,TRBJ2-7,CASSSLAGGTYEQYF
-,TRBV9,TRBJ1-1,CASSEGKWTGRDTEAFF
-,TRBV4-1,TRBJ2-1,CASSQDGSTYNEQFF
-,TRBV2,TRBJ1-2,CASSVGGPIYGYTF
once,TRBV25-1,TRBJ2-2,CASRRPGLAGGSGELFF
-,TRBV27,TRBJ2-1,CASRRGTNNEQFF
-,TRBV6-6,TRBJ2-1,CASSYSGGLEQFF
-,TRBV10-3,TRBJ2-1,CAIADPAGRHYNEQFF
-,TRBV13,TRBJ2-1,CASSLGTSWGNEQFF
-,TRBV7-9,TRBJ2-1,CASSLGGSAEWNEQFF
-,TRBV29-1,TRBJ1-4,CSVENTGEGEKLFF
-,TRBV29-1,TRBJ1-2,CSVEDPGRYYGYTF
once,TRBV7-9,TRBJ2-7,CASTPVLVSEQYF
-,TRBV7-9,TRBJ2-1,CASNARLADYNEQFF
once,TRBV7-9,TRBJ2-7,CASAGMAYEQYF
-,TRBV7-9,TRBJ1-5,CASSLGQGAAPQHF
-,TRBV6-5,TRBJ1-4,CASSSIATNEKLFF
-,TRBV7-9,TRBJ2-1,CASSFPALAGEQFF
-,TRBV14,TRBJ2-7,CASSQEPPGVLEQYF
once,TRBV13,TRBJ2-1,CASSLVAGGPGNEQFF
-,TRBV5-5,TRBJ2-2,CASSLGGNTGELFF
-,TRBV10-3,TRBJ2-3,CAISDSSGSESTDTQYF
-,TRBV5-1,TRBJ1-1,CASSLGGNTEAFF
-,TRBV14,TRBJ2-6,CASSQEDRTGANVLTF
-,TRBV6-1,TRBJ2-7,CASSEAHITGFLGSYEQYF
-,TRBV7-8,TRBJ1-4,CASSPRITYRGRTPANEKLFF
-,TRBV6-5,TRBJ2-3,CASSYSSPDTQYF
-,TRBV10-2,TRBJ2-2,CASSRALANTGELFF
-,TRBV13,TRBJ2-7,CASSSAAGYYEQYF
once,TRBV28,TRBJ2-1,CASSSRVGGSIDEQFF
-,TRBV4-3,TRBJ2-5,CASSSGVTGEETQYF
-,TRBV6-5,TRBJ2-1,CASSYSNAGESNEQFF
-,TRBV9,TRBJ2-3,CASSVPRLAGVWADTQYF
-,TRBV7-9,TRBJ2-7,CASRLGGSLEQYF
once,TRBV4-3,TRBJ2-7,CASSQDGRTSPHEQYF
-,TRBV4-2,TRBJ2-7,CASSQDEGVVGYEQYF